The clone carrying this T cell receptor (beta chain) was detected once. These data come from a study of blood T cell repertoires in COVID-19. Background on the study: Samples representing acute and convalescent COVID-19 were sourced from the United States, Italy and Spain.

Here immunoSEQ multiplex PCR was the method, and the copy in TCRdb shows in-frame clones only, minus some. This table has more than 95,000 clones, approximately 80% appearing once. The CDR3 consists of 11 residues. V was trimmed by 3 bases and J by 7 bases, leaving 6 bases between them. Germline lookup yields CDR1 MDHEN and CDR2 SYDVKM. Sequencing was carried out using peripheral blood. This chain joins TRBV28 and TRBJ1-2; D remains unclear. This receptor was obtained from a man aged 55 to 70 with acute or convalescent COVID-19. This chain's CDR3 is CASSLGPGYTF. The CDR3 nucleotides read TGTGCCAGCAGTTTGGGCCCTGGCTACACCTTC.